This is a list of T cell receptor beta chains from one sample in a study of molecular identifiers for immune sequencing clone quantification. TCRdb reprocessed the PCR reads via MiXCR and lists one record per CDR3 protein. Altogether about 100,000 distinct CDR3 sequences are present, around a third being singletons, with the ten largest covering around 4.2%. Material: naive CD8+ T cells from blood, with Jurkat cell RNA spiked in. The source of these receptors is a human donor in good health. Some libraries in this study had Jurkat cell RNA spiked in. Both conserved end residues are part of each CDR3. D genes are given only for firm matches. Size tells how often a clone was seen (once, few, many) or the class of an expanded clone, and some rows leave it out.

size,V,D,J,DNA,CDR3
few,TRBV6-5,-,TRBJ2-5,TGTGCCAGCAGCCGGATTAACACCCAAGAGACCCAGTACTTC,CASSRINTQETQYF
-,TRBV19,-,TRBJ1-2,TGTGCCAGTTGTATAGGGAACGGACAGAACTATGGCTACACCTTC,CASCIGNGQNYGYTF
-,TRBV13,-,TRBJ2-7,TGTGCCAGCAGCCATTCGGGACACGACTACGAGCAGTACTTC,CASSHSGHDYEQYF
-,TRBV11-2,TRBD2,TRBJ2-1,TGTACCAGCAGCCCCCGGACTAGCGGGAGGGGGTATGAGCAGTTCTTC,CTSSPRTSGRGYEQFF
many,TRBV7-2,-,TRBJ1-1,TGTGCCAGCAACTCCGGTTGGCGGGGGCGGGCCGCGAACACTGAAGCTTTCTTT,CASNSGWRGRAANTEAFF
-,TRBV6-2/TRBV6-3,TRBD2,TRBJ2-2,TGTGCCAGCAGCCCTGGACTAGCGGGAGATACCGGGGAGCTGTTTTTT,CASSPGLAGDTGELFF
few,TRBV5-4,-,TRBJ2-7,TGTGCCAGCAGCGTAGCCGCCGCCTACGAGCAGTACTTC,CASSVAAAYEQYF
-,TRBV28,TRBD2,TRBJ2-1,TGTGCCAAGGTTCTAGCGGGGGCTTACAATGAGCAGTTCTTC,CAKVLAGAYNEQFF
few,TRBV18,TRBD2,TRBJ2-2,TGTGCCAGCTCACCTCTGGAGCGGGACTACACCGGGGAGCTGTTTTTT,CASSPLERDYTGELFF
many,TRBV20-1,-,TRBJ1-3,TGCAGTGCTAGAGGTCCAGCCGACTCTGGAAACACCATATATTTT,CSARGPADSGNTIYF
-,TRBV19,-,TRBJ2-7,TGTGCCATCATGACAGCTTCCCACGAGCAGTACTTC,CAIMTASHEQYF
-,TRBV28,-,TRBJ2-2,TGTGCCAGCAGTTTATACCGATTAGTAGGAACCGGGGAGCTGTTTTTT,CASSLYRLVGTGELFF
-,TRBV6-5,-,TRBJ2-3,TGTGCCAGCATGACGGGTCCCACAGATACGCAGTATTTT,CASMTGPTDTQYF
many,TRBV20-1,-,TRBJ2-5,TGCAGTGCGACGTCGGACGGAGTCCTTCAAGAGACCCAGTACTTC,CSATSDGVLQETQYF
few,TRBV19,TRBD1,TRBJ1-2,TGTGCCAGTAGTATTGGGGACAGCAGATATGGCTACACCTTC,CASSIGDSRYGYTF
few,TRBV28,TRBD2,TRBJ2-1,TGTGCCAGCAGGGCGGGACTAGCGGGAGATTGGGAGCAGTTCTTC,CASRAGLAGDWEQFF
many,TRBV7-9,TRBD1,TRBJ1-1,TGTGCCAGCAGCTTATTAACAGGGGCGACTGAAGCTTTCTTT,CASSLLTGATEAFF
few,TRBV12-3/TRBV12-4,-,TRBJ2-1,TGTGCCAGCAAGTTAACAGGGACGAATGAGCAGTTCTTC,CASKLTGTNEQFF
many,TRBV2,-,TRBJ2-3,TGTGCCAGCACCGGGCTATTGCAGTATTTT,CASTGLLQYF
few,TRBV4-3,-,TRBJ2-3,TGCGCCAGCAGCCCCAGTCGGGGTTCCACAGATACGCAGTATTTT,CASSPSRGSTDTQYF
many,TRBV29-1,TRBD2,TRBJ2-2,TGCAGCGTTGTACTAGCGAGTAACACCGGGGAGCTGTTTTTT,CSVVLASNTGELFF
-,TRBV24-1,-,TRBJ2-6,TGTGCCACCAGTGATGAAACCACGATCTCTGGGGCCAACGTCCTGACTTTC,CATSDETTISGANVLTF
few,TRBV12-3/TRBV12-4,-,TRBJ2-3,TGTGCCAGCAACCTATACCGACAGGCTAGCACAGATACGCAGTATTTT,CASNLYRQASTDTQYF
once,TRBV28,-,TRBJ2-7,TGTGCCAGCGGCTTGACATGCTGGTACGAGCAGAACTTC,CASGLTCWYEQNF
few,TRBV27,-,TRBJ2-5,TGTGCCAGCAGACAGGGAGGCGAAGAGACCCAGTACTTC,CASRQGGEETQYF
-,TRBV6-5,TRBD1,TRBJ2-7,TGTGCCAGCAGATCCGCCGGGACAGGGATTTACGAGCAGCACTTC,CASRSAGTGIYEQHF
-,TRBV4-3,-,TRBJ2-7,TGCGCCAGCAGCCCAACGGGAAGGGGCGGTTACGAGCAGTACTTC,CASSPTGRGGYEQYF
-,TRBV5-3,-,TRBJ2-6,TGTGCCAGCAGCCGGCTGGACGGGCCAGGATCGAGGGTCCTGACTTTC,CASSRLDGPGSRVLTF